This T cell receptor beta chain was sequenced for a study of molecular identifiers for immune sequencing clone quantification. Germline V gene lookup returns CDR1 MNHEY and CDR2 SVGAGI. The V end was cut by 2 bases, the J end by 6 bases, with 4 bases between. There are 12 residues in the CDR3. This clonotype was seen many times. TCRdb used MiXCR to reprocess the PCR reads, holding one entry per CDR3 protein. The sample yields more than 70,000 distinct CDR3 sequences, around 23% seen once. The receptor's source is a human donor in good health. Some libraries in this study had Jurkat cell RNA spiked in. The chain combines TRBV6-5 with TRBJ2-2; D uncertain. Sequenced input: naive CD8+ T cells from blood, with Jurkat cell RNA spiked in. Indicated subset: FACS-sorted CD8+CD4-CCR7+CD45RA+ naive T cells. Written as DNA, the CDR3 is TGTGCCAGCAGTTACGGCGCCGGGGAGCTGTTTTTT. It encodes CASSYGAGELFF.